Included here is one T cell receptor (beta chain) sequence, with context. Its matching antigen is unknown. At one of its ends the junction is not consistent with the germline gene, which may arise from a read error. This sample was included in a study of cytomegalovirus exposure and HLA in healthy donors. Study information: Early on, a data release was issued that held tens of millions of unique TCRs from HLA-typed donors.

Vbeta (60) and Jbeta (13) primers were used in the PCR. The protocol was immunoSEQ multiplex PCR, while the TCRdb copy is restricted to in-frame clones and leaves out a portion. The profile shows about 140,000 clones, approximately 82% of them singletons. Germline V gives CDR1 SEHNR, CDR2 FQNEAQ (reference sequence). This CDR3 has 17 residues. Study-level findings and limits: The classifier was said to identify cytomegalovirus status with high specificity and sensitivity. In all likelihood, a cluster of highly shared sequence variants was a sequencing artifact.

The receptor comes from a woman aged 40 to 50 in good health and CMV-seronegative. The chain is built from TRBV7-9 and TRBJ2-5, with 8 bases lining up with TRBD1. The sample consisted of PBMCs. The CDR3 sequence: CSSSPASGRGLGETQYF. CDR3 in DNA: TGTTCCAGCAGCCCAGCCTCGGGCAGGGGGCTTGGTGAGACCCAGTACTTC.